Sequencing of this TCR beta chain was carried out in a study of Ad26.COV2.S vaccination and SARS-CoV-2 variants. For the study at large: Intramuscularly, Ad26.COV2.S was given either once or twice, 56 days apart. General study findings and limits: Those who received the vaccine showed greater spike-specific TCR breadth than those given placebo. Reportedly, after vaccination the spike-specific CD8+ and CD4+ T cell responses displayed substantial breadth.

Treatment indicated: 19 received Ad26.COV2.S at low or high dose, single or two shots; five or six received placebo; per-sample allocation not given. After the first vaccine or placebo injection, samples were drawn on day 63. Wuhan-strain SARS-CoV-2 spike was expressed by the Ad26 vector that made up the vaccine. J gave up 9 bases and V 2 bases, and 6 bases lay outside the gene matches. Germline V lookup: CDR1 MGHRA, CDR2 YSYEKL. This CDR3 has 13 amino acids. With regard to this clone: What it recognizes is unknown.

The assay was immunoSEQ multiplex PCR, and TCRdb's table has in-frame clones only and misses some. The sample records around 300,000 clones, approximately 87% being singletons. The TCR originated in a person aged 18-60 years who received the Ad26.COV2.S COVID-19 vaccine or a placebo. V and J are TRBV4-1 and TRBJ2-5, with 7 bases identical to TRBD2. Sequencing used peripheral blood, obtained in a trial of Ad26.COV2.S vaccine versus placebo. In DNA, the CDR3 is TGCGCCAGCAGCCAACTGATCGGGGGGTCCCAGTACTTC. Translating it yields CASSQLIGGSQYF.